The 2 T cell receptor beta chains presented below share a single source sample, sequenced in a study of cytomegalovirus exposure and HLA in healthy donors. PCR involved 60 Vbeta and 13 Jbeta primers. Assay: immunoSEQ multiplex PCR; the TCRdb copy retains only in-frame clones and omits some. The data hold some 120,000 clones, with roughly 80% observed a single time. Specimen: PBMCs. All receptors derive from a woman between 40 and 50 years old in good health and CMV-seropositive.

In the case of this clone: Relative to the germline gene, one junction end is altered; a read error may explain this. This sequence joins TRBV7-3 and TRBJ1-2; 9 nucleotides match TRBD1. Looked up from germline, CDR1 is SGHTA and CDR2 is FQGTGA. There are 14 residues in the CDR3. The CDR3 here is CASSITGGVGGYTF. CDR3 in DNA: TGTGCCAGCAGCATAACAGGGGGCGTCGGGGGCTACACCTTC.

This clone has just one count. The chain has TRBV18 and TRBJ2-7; 11 nucleotides match TRBD2. Per germline, CDR1 KGHSH and CDR2 LQKENI. CDR3 length equals 16 residues. The J segment lost 6 bases and the V segment lost 1 base, leaving 8 bases of the junction unmatched. The CDR3 spells CASSPLIVTSGSEQYF. CDR3 DNA sequence: TGTGCCAGCTCACCACTAATAGTAACTAGCGGGAGCGAGCAGTACTTC.